One T cell receptor beta chain is described in this entry. In germline, CDR1 is MNHEY, CDR2 SVGAGI. The CDR3 is 14 amino acids. Trimming removed 6 bases from V and 2 bases from J, with 12 bases in between. These data belong to a study of blood T cell repertoires in COVID-19. Source study methods: How many nucleated cells were present was estimated from reference gene primer amplification. Repertoires were generated with immunoSEQ multiplex PCR, while TCRdb's copy carries only in-frame clones and drops some. The V and J calls and clone size are taken from that table; D and trimming were inferred from the DNA. The sample has some 90,000 clones, around 91% seen once.

Sequences were obtained from peripheral blood. The sequence derives from a woman older than 75 with active or convalescent COVID-19. The chain uses TRBV6-5 and TRBJ2-3; possibly TRBD2 for D (6 bases). DNA for the CDR3: TGTGCCAGCAGGACGGGACTTCCCACAGATACGCAGTATTTT. Protein sequence: CASRTGLPTDTQYF.